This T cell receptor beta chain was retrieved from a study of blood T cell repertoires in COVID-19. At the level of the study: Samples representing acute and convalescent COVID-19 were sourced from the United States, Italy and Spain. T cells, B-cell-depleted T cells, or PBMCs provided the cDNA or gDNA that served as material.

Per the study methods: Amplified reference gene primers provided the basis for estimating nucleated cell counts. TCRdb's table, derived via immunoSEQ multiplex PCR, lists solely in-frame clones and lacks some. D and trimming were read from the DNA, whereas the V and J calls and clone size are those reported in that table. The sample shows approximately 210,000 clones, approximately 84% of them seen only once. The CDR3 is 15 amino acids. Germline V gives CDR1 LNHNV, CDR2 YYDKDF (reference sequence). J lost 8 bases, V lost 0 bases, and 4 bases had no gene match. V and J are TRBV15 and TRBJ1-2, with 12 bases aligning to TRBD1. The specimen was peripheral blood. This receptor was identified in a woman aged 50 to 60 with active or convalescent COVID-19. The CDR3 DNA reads TGTGCCACCAGCAGAGAGGGACAGGGGGCGCCGGGCTACACCTTC. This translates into CATSREGQGAPGYTF.